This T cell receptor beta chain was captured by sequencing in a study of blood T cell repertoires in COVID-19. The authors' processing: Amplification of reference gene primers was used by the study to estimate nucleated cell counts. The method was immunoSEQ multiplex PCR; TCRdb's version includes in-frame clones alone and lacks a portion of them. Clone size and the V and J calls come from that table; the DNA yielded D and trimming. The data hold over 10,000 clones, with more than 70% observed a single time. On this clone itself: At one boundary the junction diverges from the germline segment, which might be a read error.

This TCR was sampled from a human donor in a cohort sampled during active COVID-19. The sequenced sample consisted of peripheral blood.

In DNA, the CDR3 is TGTGCTAGCAGCTTGGATACAGGGAGAACCGGGGAGCTGTTTTTT. This translates into CASSLDTGRTGELFF. V usage is TRBV7-7 and J usage is TRBJ2-2; possible D gene TRBD1, 6 bases. This CDR3 has 15 residues. The germline V gene encodes CDR1 SSHAT and CDR2 FNYEAQ (reference sequence).